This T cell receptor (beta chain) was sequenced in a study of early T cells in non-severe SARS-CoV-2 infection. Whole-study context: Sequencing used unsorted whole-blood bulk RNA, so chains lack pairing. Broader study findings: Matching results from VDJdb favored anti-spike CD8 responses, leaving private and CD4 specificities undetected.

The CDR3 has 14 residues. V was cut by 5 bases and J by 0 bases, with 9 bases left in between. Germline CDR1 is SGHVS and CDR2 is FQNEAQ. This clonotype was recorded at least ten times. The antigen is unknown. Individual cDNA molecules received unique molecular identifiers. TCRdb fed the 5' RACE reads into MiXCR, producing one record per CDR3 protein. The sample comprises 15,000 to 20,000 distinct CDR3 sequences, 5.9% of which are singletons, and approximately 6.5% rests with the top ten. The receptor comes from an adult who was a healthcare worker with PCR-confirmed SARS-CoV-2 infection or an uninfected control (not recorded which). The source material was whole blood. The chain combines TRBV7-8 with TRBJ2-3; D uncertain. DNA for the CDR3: TGTGCCAGCAGCGGGGTTCTTAGCACAGATACGCAGTATTTT. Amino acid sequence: CASSGVLSTDTQYF.